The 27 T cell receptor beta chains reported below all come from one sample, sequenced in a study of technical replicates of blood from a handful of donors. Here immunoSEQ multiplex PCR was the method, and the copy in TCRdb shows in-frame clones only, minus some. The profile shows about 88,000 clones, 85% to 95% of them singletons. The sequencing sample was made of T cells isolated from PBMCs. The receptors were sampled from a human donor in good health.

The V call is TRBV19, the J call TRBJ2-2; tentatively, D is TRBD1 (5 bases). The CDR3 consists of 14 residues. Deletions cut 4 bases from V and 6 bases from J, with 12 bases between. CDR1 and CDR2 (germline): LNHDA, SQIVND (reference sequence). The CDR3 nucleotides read TGTGCCAGTAGTACGCCAGGGTACCCCGGGGAGCTGTTTTTT. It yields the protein CASSTPGYPGELFF.

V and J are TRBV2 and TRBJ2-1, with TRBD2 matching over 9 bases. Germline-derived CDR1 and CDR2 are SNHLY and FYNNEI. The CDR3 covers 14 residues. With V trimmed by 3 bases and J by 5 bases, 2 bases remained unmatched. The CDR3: CASSDLAGHNEQFF. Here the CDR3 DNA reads TGTGCCAGCAGTGACCTAGCGGGACACAATGAGCAGTTCTTC.

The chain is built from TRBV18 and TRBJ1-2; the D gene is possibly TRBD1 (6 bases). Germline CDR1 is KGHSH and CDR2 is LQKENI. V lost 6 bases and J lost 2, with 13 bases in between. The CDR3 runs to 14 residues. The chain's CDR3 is CASSDRDRNYGYTF. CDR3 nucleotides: TGTGCCAGCTCCGACCGCGACAGGAACTATGGCTACACCTTC.

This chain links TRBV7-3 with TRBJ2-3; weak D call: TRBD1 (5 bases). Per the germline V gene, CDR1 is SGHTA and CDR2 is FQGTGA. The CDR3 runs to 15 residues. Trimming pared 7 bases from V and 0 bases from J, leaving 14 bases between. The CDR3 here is CASKPTGPSTDTQYF. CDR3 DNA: TGTGCCAGCAAACCAACAGGACCAAGCACAGATACGCAGTATTTT.

CDR3 amino acids: CASSTQRLRTDTQYF. In nucleotides, the CDR3 is TGTGCCAGCAGCACCCAGAGACTGCGCACAGATACGCAGTATTTT. The chain uses TRBV7-8 and TRBJ2-3; D gene unclear. Germline values: CDR1 SGHVS, CDR2 FQNEAQ. The CDR3 spans 15 residues. Trimming cost V 5 bases and J 1 base, with 13 bases left between them.

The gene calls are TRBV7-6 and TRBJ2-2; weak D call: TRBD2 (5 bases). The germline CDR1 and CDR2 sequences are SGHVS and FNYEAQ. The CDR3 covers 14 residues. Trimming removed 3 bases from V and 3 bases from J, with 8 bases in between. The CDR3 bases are TGTGCCAGCAGCTTCCGGGGTTACACCGGGGAGCTGTTTTTT. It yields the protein CASSFRGYTGELFF. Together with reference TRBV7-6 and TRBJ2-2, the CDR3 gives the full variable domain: GAGVSQSPRYKVTKRGQDVALRCDPISGHVSLYWYRQALGQGPEFLTYFNYEAQQDKSGLPNDRFSAERPEGSISTLTIQRTEQRDSAMYRCASSFRGYTGELFFGEGSRLTVL.

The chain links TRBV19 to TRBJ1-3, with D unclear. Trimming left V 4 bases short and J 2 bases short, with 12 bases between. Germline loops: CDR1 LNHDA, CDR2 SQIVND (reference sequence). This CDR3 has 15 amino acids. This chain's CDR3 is CASSKEADAGNTIYF. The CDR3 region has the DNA TGTGCCAGTAGTAAGGAGGCTGACGCTGGAAACACCATATATTTT.

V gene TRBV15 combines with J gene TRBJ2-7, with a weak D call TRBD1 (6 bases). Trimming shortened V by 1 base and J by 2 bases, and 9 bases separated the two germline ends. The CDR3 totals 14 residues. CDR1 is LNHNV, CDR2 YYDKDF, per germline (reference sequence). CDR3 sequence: CATSRGDTAYEQYF. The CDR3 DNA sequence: TGTGCCACCAGCAGAGGGGACACCGCCTACGAGCAGTACTTC.

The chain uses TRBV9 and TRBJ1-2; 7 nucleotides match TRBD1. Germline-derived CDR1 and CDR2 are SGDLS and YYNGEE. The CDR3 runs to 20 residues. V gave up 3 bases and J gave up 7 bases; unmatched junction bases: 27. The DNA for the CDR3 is TGTGCCAGCAGCGGTAGGAGGGGGCCGGCAGGACTAATCGAATCTAGTGGCTACACCTTC. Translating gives CASSGRRGPAGLIESSGYTF.

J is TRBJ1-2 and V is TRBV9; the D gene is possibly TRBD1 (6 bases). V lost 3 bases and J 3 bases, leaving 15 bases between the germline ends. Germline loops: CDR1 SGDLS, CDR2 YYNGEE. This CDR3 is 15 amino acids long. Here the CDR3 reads CASSESTGYDYGYTF. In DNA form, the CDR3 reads TGTGCCAGCAGCGAAAGCACAGGGTACGACTATGGCTACACCTTC.

CDR3 DNA: TGTGCCAGTAGTCTAGGACAGGGGGCCAATGAGCAGTTCTTC. Its translation: CASSLGQGANEQFF. The chain couples TRBV19 to TRBJ2-1, with 11 positions matching TRBD1. CDR1 and CDR2 from the germline V gene are LNHDA and SQIVND (reference sequence). The V and J ends lost 5 bases and 6 bases, in that order; junction bases with no gene match: 3. The CDR3 loop spans 14 amino acids.

CDR3 nucleotide sequence: TGTGCCAGCACCGGGATCGAAGACGCAGATACGCAGTATTTT. It codes for CASTGIEDADTQYF. The chain recombines TRBV25-1 with TRBJ2-3, with D possibly being TRBD2 (5 bases). This CDR3 spans 14 amino acids. V was trimmed by 7 bases and J by 4 bases, leaving 15 bases between them. Germline-derived CDR1 and CDR2 are MGHDK and SYGVNS. The whole variable domain, filled in from reference TRBV25-1 and TRBJ2-3, reads EADIYQTPRYLVIGTGKKITLECSQTMGHDKMYWYQQDPGMELHLIHYSYGVNSTEKGDLSSESTVSRIRTEHFPLTLESARPSHTSQYLCASTGIEDADTQYFGPGTRLTVL.

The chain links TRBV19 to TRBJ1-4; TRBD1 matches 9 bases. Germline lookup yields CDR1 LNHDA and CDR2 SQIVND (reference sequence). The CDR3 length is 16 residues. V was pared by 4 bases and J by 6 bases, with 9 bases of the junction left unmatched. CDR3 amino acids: CASSKIPGQGDEKLFF. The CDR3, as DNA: TGTGCCAGTAGTAAAATCCCGGGACAGGGAGATGAAAAACTGTTTTTT.

Here the CDR3 reads CASSRGISDTQYF. In nucleotides, the CDR3 is TGTGCCAGCAGCCGAGGGATCTCAGATACGCAGTATTTT. The genes are TRBV2 and TRBJ2-3, with a possible D match to TRBD2 (5 bases). V was cut by 6 bases and J by 4 bases, with 11 bases left in between. This CDR3 has 13 residues. The germline V gene encodes CDR1 SNHLY and CDR2 FYNNEI.

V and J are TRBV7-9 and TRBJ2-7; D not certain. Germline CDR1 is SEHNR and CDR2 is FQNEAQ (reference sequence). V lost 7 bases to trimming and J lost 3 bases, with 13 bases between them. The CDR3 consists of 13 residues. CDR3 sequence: CASTLTASYEQYF. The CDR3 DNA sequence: TGTGCCAGCACCCTGACTGCTAGCTACGAGCAGTACTTC.

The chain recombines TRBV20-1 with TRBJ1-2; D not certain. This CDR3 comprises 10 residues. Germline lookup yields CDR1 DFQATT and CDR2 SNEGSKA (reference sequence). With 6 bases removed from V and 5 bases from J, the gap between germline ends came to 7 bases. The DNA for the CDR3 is TGCAGTGCCCCAACATATGGCTACACCTTC. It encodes CSAPTYGYTF.

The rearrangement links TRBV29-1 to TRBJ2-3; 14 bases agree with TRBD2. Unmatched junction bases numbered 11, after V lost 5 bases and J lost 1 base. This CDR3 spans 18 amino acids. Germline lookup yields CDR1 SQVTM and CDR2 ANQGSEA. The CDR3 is CSVIGGGLAGVGTDTQYF. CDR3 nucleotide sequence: TGCAGCGTTATCGGGGGGGGACTAGCGGGAGTAGGCACAGATACGCAGTATTTT.

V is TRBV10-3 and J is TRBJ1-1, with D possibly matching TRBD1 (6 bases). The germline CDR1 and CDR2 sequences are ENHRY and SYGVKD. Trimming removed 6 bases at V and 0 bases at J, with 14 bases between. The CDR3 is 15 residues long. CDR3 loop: CAIRDRGGMNTEAFF. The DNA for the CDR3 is TGTGCCATCAGGGACCGGGGGGGCATGAACACTGAAGCTTTCTTT.

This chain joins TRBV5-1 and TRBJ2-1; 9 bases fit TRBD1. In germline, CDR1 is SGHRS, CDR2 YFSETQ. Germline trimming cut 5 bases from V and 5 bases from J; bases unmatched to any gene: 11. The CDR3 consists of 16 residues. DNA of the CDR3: TGCGCCAGCAGGGACAGGGGCCTCAATGGGGACAATGAGCAGTTCTTC. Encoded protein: CASRDRGLNGDNEQFF.

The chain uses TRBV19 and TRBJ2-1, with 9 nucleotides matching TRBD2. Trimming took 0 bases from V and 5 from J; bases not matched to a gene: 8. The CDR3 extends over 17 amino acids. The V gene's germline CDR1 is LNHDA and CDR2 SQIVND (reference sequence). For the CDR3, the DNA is TGTGCCAGTAGTATAGATCTATTAGCGGGAGCACACAATGAGCAGTTCTTC. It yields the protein CASSIDLLAGAHNEQFF.

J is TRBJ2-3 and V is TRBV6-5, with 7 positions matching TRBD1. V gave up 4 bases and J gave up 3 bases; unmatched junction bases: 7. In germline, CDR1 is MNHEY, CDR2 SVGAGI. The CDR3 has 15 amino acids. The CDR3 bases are TGTGCCAGCAGTTTAATCAGGGGGTCAACAGATACGCAGTATTTT. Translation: CASSLIRGSTDTQYF.

As DNA, the CDR3 is TGTGCCAGCAGCTTGGGAGAGAGATTCATGAACACTGAAGCTTTCTTT. Protein: CASSLGERFMNTEAFF. This chain uses TRBV5-5 with TRBJ1-1; unclear D gene. V was clipped by 0 bases and J by 0 bases, with 12 bases between them. This CDR3 contains 16 residues. CDR1 is SGHKS and CDR2 is YYEKEE in the germline V gene (reference sequence).

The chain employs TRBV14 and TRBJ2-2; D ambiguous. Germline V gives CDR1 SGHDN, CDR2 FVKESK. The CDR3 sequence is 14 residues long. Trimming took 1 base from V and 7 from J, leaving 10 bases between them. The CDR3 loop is CASSQGFSSGELFF. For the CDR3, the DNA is TGTGCCAGCAGCCAAGGTTTTTCGAGCGGGGAGCTGTTTTTT.

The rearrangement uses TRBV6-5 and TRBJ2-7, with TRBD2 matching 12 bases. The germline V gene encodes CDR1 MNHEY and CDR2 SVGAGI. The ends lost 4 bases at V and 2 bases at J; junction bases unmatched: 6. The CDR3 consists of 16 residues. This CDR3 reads CASSSGLAGGTYEQYF. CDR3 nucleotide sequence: TGTGCCAGCAGTTCGGGACTAGCGGGCGGTACCTACGAGCAGTACTTC.

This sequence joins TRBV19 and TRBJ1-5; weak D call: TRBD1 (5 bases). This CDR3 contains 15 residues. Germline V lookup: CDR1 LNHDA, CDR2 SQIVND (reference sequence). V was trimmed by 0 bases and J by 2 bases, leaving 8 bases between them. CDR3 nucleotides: TGTGCCAGTAGTATAGACAGGGAAGGCAATCAGCCCCAGCATTTT. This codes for CASSIDREGNQPQHF.

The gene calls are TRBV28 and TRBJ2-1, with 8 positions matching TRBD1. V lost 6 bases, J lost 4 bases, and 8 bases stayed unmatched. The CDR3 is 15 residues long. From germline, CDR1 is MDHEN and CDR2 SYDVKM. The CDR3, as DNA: TGTGCCAGCAGCCGCCGGGACAGGCATTACAATGAGCAGTTCTTC. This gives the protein CASSRRDRHYNEQFF. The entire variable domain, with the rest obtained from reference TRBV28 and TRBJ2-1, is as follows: DVKVTQSSRYLVKRTGEKVFLECVQDMDHENMFWYRQDPGLGLRLIYFSYDVKMKEKGDIPEGYSVSREKKERFSLILESASTNQTSMYLCASSRRDRHYNEQFFGPGTRLTVL.

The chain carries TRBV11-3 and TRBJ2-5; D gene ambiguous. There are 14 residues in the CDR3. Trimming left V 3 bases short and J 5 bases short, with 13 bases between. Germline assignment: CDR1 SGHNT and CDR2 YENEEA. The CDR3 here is CASSFLGARETQYF. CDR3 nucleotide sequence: TGTGCCAGCAGCTTTTTAGGAGCGAGGGAGACCCAGTACTTC.